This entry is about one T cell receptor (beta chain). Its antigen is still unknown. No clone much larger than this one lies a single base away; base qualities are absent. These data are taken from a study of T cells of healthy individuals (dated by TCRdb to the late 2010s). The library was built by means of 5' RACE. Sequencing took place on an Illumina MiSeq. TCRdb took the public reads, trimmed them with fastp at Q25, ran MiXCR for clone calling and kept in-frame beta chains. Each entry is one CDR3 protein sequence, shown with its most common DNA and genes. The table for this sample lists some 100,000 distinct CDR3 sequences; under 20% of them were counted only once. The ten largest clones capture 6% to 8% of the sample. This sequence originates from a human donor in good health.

CDR3 protein: CASSLVFTQETQYF. The nucleotides read TGTGCCAGCAGCTTAGTTTTTACACAAGAGACCCAGTACTTC. The V and J genes are TRBV7-2 and TRBJ2-5; too little of a D gene remains to name it. The germline V gene encodes CDR1 SGHTA and CDR2 FQGNSA. The CDR3 spans 14 residues, from the cysteine through the phenylalanine. Only CDR3 DNA is held: 42 bases, read in frame from base 1. V lost 1 base and J lost 2 bases; the stretch between them is 8 bases long.